The clone carrying this T cell receptor beta chain was seen a single time. Its matching antigen is unknown. The germline gives CDR1 GTSNPN, CDR2 SVGIG (reference sequence). V was shortened by 1 base and J by 7 bases, with 14 bases between the two germline ends. The CDR3 has 14 residues. Every donor, a Caucasian adult, lived in Nashville, Tennessee. Several immunoSEQ 96-well plates shared each subset's DNA, each plate a replicate. Method: immunoSEQ multiplex PCR; TCRdb's copy keeps in-frame clones and lacks some. Of 950,000 to 1,100,000 clones in the sample, approximately 76% were seen once. This sample stems from a study of shared clonotypes between healthy human individuals. Whole-study findings and limits: Only a few donors were included, so the genetic and exposure-history diversity represented was limited. Clonotypes shared by all four donors outscored non-shared clonotypes in generation probability.

The material sequenced was memory CD4+ T cells sorted from blood. The subset denotes: CD45RA-negative fraction. J is TRBJ1-5 and V is TRBV30, with D perhaps TRBD1 (5 bases). This receptor was obtained from a man aged 18 to 29 in good health. The CDR3 protein is CAWSGGGESQPQHF. The DNA for the CDR3 is TGTGCCTGGAGTGGGGGAGGGGAAAGCCAGCCCCAGCATTTT.